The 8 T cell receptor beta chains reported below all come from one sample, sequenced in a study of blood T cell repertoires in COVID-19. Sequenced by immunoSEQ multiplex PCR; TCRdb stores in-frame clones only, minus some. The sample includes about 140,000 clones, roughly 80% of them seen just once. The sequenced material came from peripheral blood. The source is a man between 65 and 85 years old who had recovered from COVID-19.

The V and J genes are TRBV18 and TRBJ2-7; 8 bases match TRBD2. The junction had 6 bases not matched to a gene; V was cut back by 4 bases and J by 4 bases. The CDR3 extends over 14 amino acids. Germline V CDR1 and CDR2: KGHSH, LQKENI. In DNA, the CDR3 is TGTGCCAGCTCACGCAGCGGGAGTGGGTACGAGCAGTACTTC. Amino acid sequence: CASSRSGSGYEQYF. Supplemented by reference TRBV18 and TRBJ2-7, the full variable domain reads NAGVMQNPRHLVRRRGQEARLRCSPMKGHSHVYWYRQLPEEGLKFMVYLQKENIIDESGMPKERFSAEFPKEGPSILRIQQVVRGDSAAYFCASSRSGSGYEQYFGPGTRLTVT.

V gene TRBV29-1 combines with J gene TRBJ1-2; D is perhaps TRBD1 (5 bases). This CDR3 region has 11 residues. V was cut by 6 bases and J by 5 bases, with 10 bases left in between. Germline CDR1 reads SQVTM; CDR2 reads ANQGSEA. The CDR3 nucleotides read TGCAGCGTACAGGCAGGGTATGGCTACACCTTC. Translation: CSVQAGYGYTF.

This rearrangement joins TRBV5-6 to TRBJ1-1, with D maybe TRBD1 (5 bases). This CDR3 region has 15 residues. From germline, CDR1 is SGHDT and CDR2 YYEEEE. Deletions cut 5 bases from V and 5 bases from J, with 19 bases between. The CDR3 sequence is CASRFLAAGRTEAFF. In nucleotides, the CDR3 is TGTGCCAGCAGGTTTCTTGCGGCAGGGCGGACTGAAGCTTTCTTT.

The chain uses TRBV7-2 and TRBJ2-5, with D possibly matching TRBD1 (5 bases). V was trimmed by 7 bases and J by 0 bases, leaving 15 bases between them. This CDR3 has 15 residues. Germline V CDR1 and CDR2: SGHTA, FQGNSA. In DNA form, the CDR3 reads TGTGCCAGCATGCGACAGATTTATGACCAAGAGACCCAGTACTTC. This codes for CASMRQIYDQETQYF. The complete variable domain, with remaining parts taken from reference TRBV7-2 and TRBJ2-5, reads GAGVSQSPSNKVTEKGKDVELRCDPISGHTALYWYRQSLGQGLEFLIYFQGNSAPDKSGLPSDRFSAERTGGSVSTLTIQRTQQEDSAVYLCASMRQIYDQETQYFGPGTRLLVL.

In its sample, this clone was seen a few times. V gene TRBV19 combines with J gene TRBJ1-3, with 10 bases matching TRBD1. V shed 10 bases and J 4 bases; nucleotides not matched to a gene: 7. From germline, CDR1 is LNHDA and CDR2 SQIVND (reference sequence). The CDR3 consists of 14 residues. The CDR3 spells CATTTGGAGNTIYF. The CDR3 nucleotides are TGTGCCACGACGACAGGGGGCGCAGGAAACACCATATATTTT.

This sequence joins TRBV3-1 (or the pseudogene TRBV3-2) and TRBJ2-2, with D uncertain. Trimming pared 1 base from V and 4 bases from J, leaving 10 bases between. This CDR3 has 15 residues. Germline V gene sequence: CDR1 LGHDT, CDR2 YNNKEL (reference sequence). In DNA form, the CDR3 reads TGTGCCAGCAGCCAAGCTAGTTTCATCACCGGGGAGCTGTTTTTT. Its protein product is CASSQASFITGELFF.

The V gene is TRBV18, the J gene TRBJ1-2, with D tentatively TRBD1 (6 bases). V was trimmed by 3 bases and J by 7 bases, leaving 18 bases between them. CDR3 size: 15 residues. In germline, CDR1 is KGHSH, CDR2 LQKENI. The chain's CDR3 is CASSPTRDTESGYTF. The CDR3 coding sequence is TGTGCCAGCTCACCTACGAGGGACACCGAATCTGGCTACACCTTC.

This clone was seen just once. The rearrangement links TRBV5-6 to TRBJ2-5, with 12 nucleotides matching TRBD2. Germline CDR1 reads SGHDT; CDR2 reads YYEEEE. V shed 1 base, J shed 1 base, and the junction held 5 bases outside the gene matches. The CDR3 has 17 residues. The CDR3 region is CASSLRGGLAGQETQYF. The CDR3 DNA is TGTGCCAGCAGCTTGAGAGGGGGACTAGCGGGCCAAGAGACCCAGTACTTC.